This T cell receptor (beta chain) appears in the sequencing data of a study of blood T cells in healthy people across ages. Primed by a sample-barcoded 5' primer and a J-beta primer mix, a second PCR proceeded for 7 to 11 cycles. MiXCR, run by TCRdb on the 5' RACE reads, gives a single entry per CDR3 protein. Among approximately 1.5 million distinct CDR3 sequences, around 36% were seen once, and the ten largest hold approximately 10%. On this clonotype itself: Its cognate antigen is unknown.

Study-level points and caveats: Naive T cell percentage showed a strong correlation with the diversity of TCR beta.

In germline, CDR1 is MDHEN, CDR2 SYDVKM. The CDR3 sequence is 14 residues long. Specimen: blood. The TCR comes from a woman aged 25 to 39 in good health. The V and J genes are TRBV28 and TRBJ2-5; D unresolved. The J call could be wrong; TRBJ2-7 is a better fit for the DNA end. DNA of the CDR3: TGTGCCAGCAGTTTAGTCGGTCCCGCCTACGAGCAGTACTTC. Translated: CASSLVGPAYEQYF.